This TCR beta chain appears in the sequencing data of a study of blood T cell repertoires in COVID-19. Study-level information: Specimens from acute and convalescent COVID-19 originated in the United States, Italy and Spain. T cells, B-cell-depleted T cells, or PBMCs supplied cDNA or gDNA.

Authors' methods: Amplification from reference gene primers served as the basis for estimated nucleated cell counts. This table comes from immunoSEQ multiplex PCR, and its TCRdb copy is limited to in-frame clones, with some not included. V, J and clone size were drawn from that table, and D and trimming were deduced from the DNA. The sample has roughly 150,000 clones, 84% seen once. The V end was cut by 4 bases, the J end by 8 bases, with 14 bases between. The CDR3 sequence is 13 residues long. The germline V gene encodes CDR1 LNHDA and CDR2 SQIVND (reference sequence). The sequencing input was peripheral blood. This receptor was identified in a woman in her forties or fifties with acute or convalescent COVID-19. The chain uses TRBV19 and TRBJ1-2, with a tentative D call TRBD1 (5 bases). CDR3 in amino acids: CASSTRRVAGYTF. For the CDR3, the DNA is TGTGCCAGTAGTACCCGCAGGGTGGCAGGCTACACCTTC.